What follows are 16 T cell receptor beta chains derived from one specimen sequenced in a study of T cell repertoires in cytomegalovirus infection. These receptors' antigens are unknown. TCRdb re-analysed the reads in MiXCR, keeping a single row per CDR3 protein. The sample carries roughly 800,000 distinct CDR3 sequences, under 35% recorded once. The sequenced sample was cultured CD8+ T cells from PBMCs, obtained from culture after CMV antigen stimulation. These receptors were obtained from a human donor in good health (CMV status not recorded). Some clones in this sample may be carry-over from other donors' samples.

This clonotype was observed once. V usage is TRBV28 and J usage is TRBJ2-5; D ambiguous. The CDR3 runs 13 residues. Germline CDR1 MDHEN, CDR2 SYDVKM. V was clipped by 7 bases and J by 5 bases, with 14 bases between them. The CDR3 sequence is CASTLERGETQYF. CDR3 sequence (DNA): TGTGCCAGCACCCTTGAGCGTGGGGAGACCCAGTACTTC.

The CDR3 coding sequence is TGTGCCAGCAGCCCAGGCCCGGGGAACACCGGGGAGCTGTTTTTT. It codes for CASSPGPGNTGELFF. This chain joins TRBV7-9 and TRBJ2-2; D is unclear. CDR1 and CDR2 from the germline V gene are SEHNR and FQNEAQ (reference sequence). With 5 bases removed from V and 1 base from J, the gap between germline ends came to 11 bases. This CDR3 region has 15 residues. Full variable domain (missing parts from reference TRBV7-9 and TRBJ2-2): DTGVSQNPRHKITKRGQNVTFRCDPISEHNRLYWYRQTLGQGPEFLTYFQNEAQLEKSRLLSDRFSAERPKGSFSTLEIQRTEQGDSAMYLCASSPGPGNTGELFFGEGSRLTVL.

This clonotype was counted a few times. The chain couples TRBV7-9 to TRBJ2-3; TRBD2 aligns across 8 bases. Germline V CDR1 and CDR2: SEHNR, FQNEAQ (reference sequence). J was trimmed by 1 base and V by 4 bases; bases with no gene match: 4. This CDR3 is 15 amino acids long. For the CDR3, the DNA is TGTGCCAGCAGCTACCGGGGGGGGGGCACAGATACGCAGTATTTT. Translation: CASSYRGGGTDTQYF.

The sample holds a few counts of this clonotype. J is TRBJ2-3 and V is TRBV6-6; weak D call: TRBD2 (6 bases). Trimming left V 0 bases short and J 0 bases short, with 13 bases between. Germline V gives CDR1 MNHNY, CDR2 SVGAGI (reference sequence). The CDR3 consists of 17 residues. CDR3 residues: CASSYSSSGRSTDTQYF. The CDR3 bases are TGTGCCAGCAGTTACTCGAGCAGCGGGCGGAGCACAGATACGCAGTATTTT.

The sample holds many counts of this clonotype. The CDR3 sequence: CASEGKGVKETQYF. The CDR3 region has the DNA TGTGCCAGCGAGGGGAAGGGGGTTAAAGAGACCCAGTACTTC. The chain joins TRBV6-6 to TRBJ2-5; D is perhaps TRBD1 (6 bases). This CDR3 has 14 amino acids. Germline V lookup: CDR1 MNHNY, CDR2 SVGAGI (reference sequence). The V gene lost 8 bases and the J gene lost 3 bases, with 16 bases spanning the gap.

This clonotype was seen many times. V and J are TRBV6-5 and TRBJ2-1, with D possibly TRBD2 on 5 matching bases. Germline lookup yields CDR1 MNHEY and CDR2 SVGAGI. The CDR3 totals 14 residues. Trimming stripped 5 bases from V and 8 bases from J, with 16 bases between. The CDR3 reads CASSPWTEADEQFF. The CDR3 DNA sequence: TGTGCCAGCAGTCCTTGGACGGAGGCGGATGAGCAGTTCTTC.

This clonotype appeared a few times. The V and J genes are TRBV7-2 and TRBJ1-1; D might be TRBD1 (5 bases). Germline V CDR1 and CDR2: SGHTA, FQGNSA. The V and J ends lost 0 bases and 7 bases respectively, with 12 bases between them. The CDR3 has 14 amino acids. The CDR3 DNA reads TGTGCCAGCAGCTTAGCGCCCGGAAGGGGTGAAGCTTTCTTT. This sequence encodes CASSLAPGRGEAFF.

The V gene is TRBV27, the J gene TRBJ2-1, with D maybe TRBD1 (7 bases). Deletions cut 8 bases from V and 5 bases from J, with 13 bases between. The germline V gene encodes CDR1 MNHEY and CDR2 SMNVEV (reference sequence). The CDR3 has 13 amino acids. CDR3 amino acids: CASRRDSHNEQFF. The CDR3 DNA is TGTGCCAGCCGGCGGGACAGTCACAATGAGCAGTTCTTC.

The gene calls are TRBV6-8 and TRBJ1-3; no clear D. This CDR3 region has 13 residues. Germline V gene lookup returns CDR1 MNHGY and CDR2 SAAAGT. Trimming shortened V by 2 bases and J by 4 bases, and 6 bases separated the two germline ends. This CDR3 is CASSYNPGNTIYF. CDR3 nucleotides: TGTGCCAGCAGTTACAACCCCGGAAACACCATATATTTT.

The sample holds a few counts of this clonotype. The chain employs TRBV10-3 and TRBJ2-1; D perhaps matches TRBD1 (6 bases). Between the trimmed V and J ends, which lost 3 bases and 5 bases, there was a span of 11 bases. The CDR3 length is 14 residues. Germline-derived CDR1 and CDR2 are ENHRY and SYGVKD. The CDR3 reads CAISDPTGNNEQFF. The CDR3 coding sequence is TGTGCCATCAGTGACCCCACAGGGAACAATGAGCAGTTCTTC.

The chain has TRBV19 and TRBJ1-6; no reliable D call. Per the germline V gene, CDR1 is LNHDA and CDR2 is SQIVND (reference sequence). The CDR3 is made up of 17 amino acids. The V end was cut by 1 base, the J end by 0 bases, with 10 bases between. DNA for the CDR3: TGTGCCAGTAGTATAGGACACCGTAGCTCCTATAATTCACCCCTCCACTTT. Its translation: CASSIGHRSSYNSPLHF.

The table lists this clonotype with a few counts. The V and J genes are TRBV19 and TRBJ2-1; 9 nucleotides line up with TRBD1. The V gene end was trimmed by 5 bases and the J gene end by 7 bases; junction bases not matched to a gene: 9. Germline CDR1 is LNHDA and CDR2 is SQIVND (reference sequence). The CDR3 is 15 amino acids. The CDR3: CASSPIRDRDNEQFF. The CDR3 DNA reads TGTGCCAGTAGTCCAATCCGGGACAGGGATAATGAGCAGTTCTTC.

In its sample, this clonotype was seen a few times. CDR3 sequence reads: CASSLGTGFFTDTQYF. The CDR3 DNA reads TGTGCCAGCAGCCTCGGGACAGGGTTCTTCACAGATACGCAGTATTTT. This sequence joins TRBV27 and TRBJ2-3; 9 bases agree with TRBD1. This CDR3 region has 16 residues. Looked up from germline, CDR1 is MNHEY and CDR2 is SMNVEV (reference sequence). The junction had 9 bases not matched to a gene; V was cut back by 6 bases and J by 2 bases.

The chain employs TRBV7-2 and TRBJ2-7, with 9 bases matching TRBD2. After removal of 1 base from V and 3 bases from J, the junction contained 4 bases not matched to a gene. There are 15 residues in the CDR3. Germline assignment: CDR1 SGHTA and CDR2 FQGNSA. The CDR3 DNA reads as TGTGCCAGCAGCTTAGTAGCGGGAGACCTCTACGAGCAGTACTTC. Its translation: CASSLVAGDLYEQYF.

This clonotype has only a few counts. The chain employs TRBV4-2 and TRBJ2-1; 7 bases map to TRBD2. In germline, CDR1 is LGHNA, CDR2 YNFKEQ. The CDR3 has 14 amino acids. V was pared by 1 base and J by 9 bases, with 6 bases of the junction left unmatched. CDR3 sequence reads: CASSQGEGGGEQFF. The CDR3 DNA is TGTGCCAGCAGCCAAGGGGAGGGAGGTGGTGAGCAGTTCTTC.

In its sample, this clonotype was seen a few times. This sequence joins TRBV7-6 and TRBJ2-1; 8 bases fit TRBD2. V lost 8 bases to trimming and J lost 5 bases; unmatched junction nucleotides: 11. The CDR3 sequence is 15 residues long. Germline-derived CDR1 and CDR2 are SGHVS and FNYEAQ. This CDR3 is CASSITGGGHNEQFF. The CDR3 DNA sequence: TGTGCCAGCTCTATAACGGGGGGGGGACACAATGAGCAGTTCTTC.